Shown below are 5 T cell receptor beta chains from a single sample sequenced in a study of identical twins. TCRdb passed the 5' RACE reads through MiXCR, listing each CDR3 protein once. The table lists roughly 1,500,000 distinct CDR3 sequences, about 32% of them singletons. The sample consisted of cord blood. These receptors all come from a newborn girl in good health.

V is TRBV7-9 and J is TRBJ1-6; D is unclear. The CDR3 has 16 residues. V lost 5 bases and J lost 9, with 20 bases in between. Germline V CDR1 and CDR2: SEHNR, FQNEAQ (reference sequence). CDR3 sequence reads: CASSTLSWAVGSPLHF. The CDR3 DNA reads TGTGCCAGCAGCACACTCTCATGGGCAGTCGGTTCACCCCTCCACTTT.

The chain has TRBV12-3 or TRBV12-4 and TRBJ1-5, with a tentative D call TRBD1 (6 bases). The CDR3 is made up of 20 amino acids. Trimming removed 5 bases from V and 2 bases from J, with 28 bases in between. The CDR3 region has the DNA TGTGCCAGCAGTCCCAGTTGGATCCGGGACAAAGCTCGGGGCAATCAGCCCCAGCATTTT. Protein: CASSPSWIRDKARGNQPQHF.

This clonotype was seen a few times. The rearrangement uses TRBV25-1 and TRBJ2-3; D may be TRBD1 (6 bases). The CDR3 runs to 16 residues. CDR1 and CDR2 from the germline V gene are MGHDK and SYGVNS. V dropped 3 bases and J dropped 1 base, with 14 bases sitting between them. DNA for the CDR3: TGTGCCAGCAGTGACCCTCCCCGACAGGGCACAGATACGCAGTATTTT. Protein sequence: CASSDPPRQGTDTQYF.

A note on this clonotype: One junction end disagrees with the germline gene, perhaps due to a read error. The chain has TRBV5-6 and TRBJ1-1, with D possibly matching TRBD1 (5 bases). The CDR3 is 15 amino acids. Germline V gene lookup returns CDR1 SGHDT and CDR2 YYEEEE. The CDR3, as DNA: TGTGCCAGCAGCCCGAGGGGCGACATGAACACTGGAGCTTTCTTT. This codes for CASSPRGDMNTGAFF.

This clonotype has just a few counts. The chain links TRBV4-2 to TRBJ2-3; D is tentatively TRBD1 or TRBD2 (5 bases each). CDR1 is LGHNA and CDR2 is YNFKEQ in the germline V gene. V lost 0 bases, J lost 8 bases, and 9 bases lay in between. This CDR3 is 13 amino acids long. The CDR3 DNA reads as TGTGCCAGCAGCCAAGATCGTGGGGGTACGCAGTATTTT. It codes for CASSQDRGGTQYF.